These T cell receptor beta chains were read from a single sample in a study of T cell clonotyping in hematopoietic cell transplantation. The protocol was immunoSEQ multiplex PCR, while the TCRdb copy is restricted to in-frame clones and leaves out a portion. The table shows approximately 19,000 clones, with 86% occurring only once. This specimen consisted of peripheral blood mononuclear cells, obtained before stem cell transplant. These receptors were collected from a man aged 45 to 65 with acute myeloid leukemia. Some clones in this sample may be carry-over from other donors' samples. Each CDR3 is given with its conserved first and last residue.

v_gene	j_gene	CDR3aa
TRBV19	TRBJ1-5	CASASITQAQHF
TRBV6-5	TRBJ1-6	CASSYGTGAYNSPLHF
TRBV29-1	TRBJ1-2	CSVLGQGAGYTF
TRBV4-1	TRBJ2-7	CASSQDEGPYEQYF
TRBV4-2	TRBJ2-2	CASSQRGGANTGELFF
TRBV7-9	TRBJ1-1	CASSPRGVVTEAFF
TRBV19	TRBJ2-6	CASKVGRDRRSGANVLTF
TRBV4-1	TRBJ2-7	CASSPPSRGGLYEQYF
TRBV7-8	TRBJ2-1	CASSGFGSYNEQFF
TRBV6-5	TRBJ2-1	CASSSRGGDEQFF
TRBV7-2	TRBJ2-7	CASSLVPGTTYEQYF
TRBV19	TRBJ2-1	CASSIGTSGGYNEQFF
TRBV10-1	TRBJ1-1	CASSEGRGYGSTEAFF
TRBV7-9	TRBJ2-7	CASSSGGSSSYEQYF
TRBV2	TRBJ2-1	CASSATGNYNEQFF
TRBV9	TRBJ1-3	CASSVGGGNTIYF
TRBV25-1	TRBJ2-4	CASSSRGIQYF
TRBV7-8	TRBJ2-7	CASSLGGTTTGTHEQYF
TRBV7-2	TRBJ1-6	CASSPRTDFSSPLHF
TRBV6-5	TRBJ2-7	CASTSPGGVEQYF
TRBV29-1	TRBJ1-1	CSVERLTGATEAFF
TRBV25-1	TRBJ2-2	CASSPLGQEGGELFF
TRBV5-1	TRBJ1-1	CASSVTGPSSFGTEAFF
TRBV2	TRBJ2-6	CASSRVITGGYGANVLTF
TRBV29-1	TRBJ1-2	CSVEPLTGGRYGYTF
TRBV18	TRBJ2-6	CASSPTDSGANVLTF
TRBV28	TRBJ1-2	CASSLFSLRAGYGYTF